The 16 T cell receptor beta chains given below trace back to one sample, sequenced in a study of Ad26.COV2.S vaccination and SARS-CoV-2 variants. Sequencing used immunoSEQ multiplex PCR; TCRdb keeps in-frame clones, though not all of them. Among 350,000 to 450,000 clones, approximately 81% were seen once, and the ten largest hold about 3.3%. Treatment in this sample: roughly 19 received Ad26.COV2.S at low or high dose, single or two shots; 5 received placebo; per-sample allocation not given. Sample collection was performed on day 63 after the first vaccine or placebo injection. The material was peripheral blood, obtained in a trial of Ad26.COV2.S vaccine versus placebo. The receptors shown here come from a person aged 18-60 years who received the Ad26.COV2.S COVID-19 vaccine or a placebo.

The chain carries TRBV7-6 and TRBJ2-6, with 7 bases identical to TRBD1. The CDR3 is 15 residues long. Germline CDR1 is SGHVS and CDR2 is FNYEAQ. V shed 6 bases, J shed 2 bases, and the junction held 4 bases outside the gene matches. The CDR3 nucleotides are TGTGCCAGCAGATCTGACAGGGCTGGGGCCAACGTCCTGACTTTC. This codes for CASRSDRAGANVLTF.

The chain recombines TRBV9 with TRBJ2-5; 7 positions match TRBD2. After removal of 2 bases from V and 5 bases from J, the junction contained 6 bases not matched to a gene. The germline gives CDR1 SGDLS, CDR2 YYNGEE. The CDR3 loop spans 14 amino acids. DNA of the CDR3: TGTGCCAGCAGCGTTGGGAGGGCCGGGGAGACCCAGTACTTC. It specifies CASSVGRAGETQYF.

The chain joins TRBV7-2 to TRBJ2-3; 9 nucleotides agree with TRBD1. Germline V lookup: CDR1 SGHTA, CDR2 FQGNSA. There are 16 residues in the CDR3. The J segment lost 5 bases and the V segment lost 1 base, leaving 7 bases of the junction unmatched. The CDR3 nucleotides are TGTGCCAGCAGCTTAGTTACAGGGGGCATTCAAGATACGCAGTATTTT. Encoded protein: CASSLVTGGIQDTQYF.

The chain employs TRBV25-1 and TRBJ2-5, with D possibly matching TRBD2 (6 bases). The V end was cut by 10 bases, the J end by 5 bases, with 17 bases between. Per the germline V gene, CDR1 is MGHDK and CDR2 is SYGVNS. CDR3 length: 13 amino acids. CDR3 sequence: CATIHGSVETQYF. In DNA, the CDR3 is TGTGCCACTATCCACGGGAGTGTGGAGACCCAGTACTTC.

V gene TRBV7-2 combines with J gene TRBJ1-3; D gene ambiguous. Germline loops: CDR1 SGHTA, CDR2 FQGNSA. Trimming took off 5 bases at V and 0 bases at J, with 8 bases between the two ends. CDR3 length: 14 residues. In DNA form, the CDR3 reads TGTGCCAGCAGCCCTAGCTACTCTGGAAACACCATATATTTT. Its protein product is CASSPSYSGNTIYF.

The chain carries TRBV6-6 and TRBJ2-3, with D unresolved. Germline loops: CDR1 MNHNY, CDR2 SVGAGI (reference sequence). The CDR3 loop spans 13 amino acids. V lost 0 bases, J lost 5 bases, and 6 bases lay in between. This chain's CDR3 is CASSYSLGDTQYF. CDR3 coding DNA: TGTGCCAGCAGTTACTCGCTAGGAGATACGCAGTATTTT.

This clone has a handful of counts. The rearrangement joins TRBV11-3 to TRBJ2-7; 8 bases are a match to TRBD2. Germline lookup yields CDR1 SGHNT and CDR2 YENEEA. CDR3 size: 18 residues. V dropped 3 bases and J dropped 4; count of bases not matched to a gene: 17. The chain's CDR3 is CASSFKLAEPRWCYEQYF. CDR3 bases: TGTGCCAGCAGCTTCAAACTAGCGGAGCCGAGGTGGTGTTACGAGCAGTACTTC.

The count of this clone is one. J is TRBJ2-1 and V is TRBV7-2; TRBD2 agrees at 14 bases. The trim removed 5 bases at V and 7 bases at J, leaving 10 bases unmatched. CDR1 is SGHTA and CDR2 is FQGNSA in the germline V gene. The CDR3 totals 17 residues. Here the CDR3 DNA reads TGTGCCAGCAGCCCTTTAGTTGGGACTAGCGGGAGAAATGAGCAGTTCTTC. Translating it yields CASSPLVGTSGRNEQFF.

This clone has just one count. This chain uses TRBV2 with TRBJ2-5; 8 bases match TRBD1. With 2 bases clipped from V and 7 bases from J, the junction kept 3 bases outside the gene matches. This CDR3 is 13 amino acids long. Germline V gene sequence: CDR1 SNHLY, CDR2 FYNNEI. This CDR3 reads CASSEQGARTQYF. CDR3 nucleotide sequence: TGTGCCAGCAGTGAACAGGGGGCGCGGACCCAGTACTTC.

A few counts support this clone. Here the CDR3 reads CASSSGPISTDTQYF. The CDR3 region has the DNA TGTGCCAGCAGCTCGGGACCGATTAGCACAGATACGCAGTATTTT. The rearrangement joins TRBV7-7 to TRBJ2-3, with D perhaps matching TRBD1 or TRBD2 (5 bases each). Per germline, CDR1 SSHAT and CDR2 FNYEAQ (reference sequence). The CDR3 has 15 residues. V was cut by 4 bases and J by 0 bases, with 11 bases left in between.

The chain links TRBV15 to TRBJ2-7; maybe TRBD1 (5 bases). Per the germline V gene, CDR1 is LNHNV and CDR2 is YYDKDF (reference sequence). CDR3 length: 14 amino acids. Trimming took 0 bases from V and 2 from J, leaving 8 bases between them. CDR3 bases: TGTGCCACCAGCAGAGATCTGGGGCCCTACGAGCAGTACTTC. This translates into CATSRDLGPYEQYF.

CDR3 in amino acids: CASSLVGGSEKLFF. The DNA for the CDR3 is TGTGCCAGCAGTTTAGTAGGGGGCAGTGAAAAACTGTTTTTT. The chain carries TRBV6-6 and TRBJ1-4; the match to TRBD1 covers 7 bases. The CDR3 is 14 residues long. From germline, CDR1 is MNHNY and CDR2 SVGAGI (reference sequence). The V gene end was trimmed by 4 bases and the J gene end by 7 bases; junction bases not matched to a gene: 6.

The genes are TRBV11-3 and TRBJ1-1, with D hard to call. V gave up 0 bases and J gave up 4 bases, with 9 bases separating them. The germline CDR1 and CDR2 sequences are SGHNT and YENEEA. The CDR3 extends over 14 amino acids. The CDR3: CASSLDGGSTEAFF. The CDR3 nucleotides are TGTGCCAGCAGCTTAGATGGCGGCTCCACTGAAGCTTTCTTT.

The rearrangement joins TRBV6-5 to TRBJ1-6; D gene unclear. CDR3 length: 12 residues. Looked up from germline, CDR1 is MNHEY and CDR2 is SVGAGI. Trimming stripped 5 bases from V and 9 bases from J, with 8 bases between. The CDR3 loop reads CASSPAASPLHF. CDR3 DNA: TGTGCCAGCAGTCCCGCAGCTTCACCCCTCCACTTT.

V is TRBV9 and J is TRBJ2-1; a possible D gene is TRBD1 (5 bases). Looked up from germline, CDR1 is SGDLS and CDR2 is YYNGEE. This CDR3 region has 13 residues. Trimming removed 4 bases at V and 12 bases at J, with 17 bases between. For the CDR3, the DNA is TGTGCCAGCAGCCCAGCAGGGCCTTGGGTGCAGTTCTTC. It codes for CASSPAGPWVQFF. Full variable domain (remainder filled in from reference TRBV9 and TRBJ2-1): DSGVTQTPKHLITATGQRVTLRCSPRSGDLSVYWYQQSLDQGLQFLIQYYNGEERAKGNILERFSAQQFPDLHSELNLSSLELGDSALYFCASSPAGPWVQFFGPGTRLTVL.

V is TRBV18 and J is TRBJ1-4; D possibly corresponds to TRBD1 (6 bases). V lost 3 bases and J 3 bases, leaving 8 bases between the germline ends. This CDR3 is built from 14 residues. Germline V lookup: CDR1 KGHSH, CDR2 LQKENI. The CDR3 loop reads CASSPSGANEKLFF. In DNA form, the CDR3 reads TGTGCCAGCTCACCGTCAGGGGCTAATGAAAAACTGTTTTTT.